This entry describes one TCR beta chain. This entry is derived from a study of blood T cell repertoires in COVID-19. As for the study in general: Collection of acute and convalescent COVID-19 samples took place in the United States, Italy and Spain.

V dropped 3 bases and J dropped 4 bases, with 18 bases sitting between them. This CDR3 region has 15 residues. The V gene's germline CDR1 is GTSNPN and CDR2 SVGIG (reference sequence). Using immunoSEQ multiplex PCR, the repertoire was profiled, and TCRdb retains in-frame clones only, with some absent. The data show about 43,000 clones, just over 85% seen once. The sample was peripheral blood. The chain employs TRBV30 and TRBJ1-2; the D is unclear. The sequence was collected from a man aged 55 to 70 with active COVID-19. CDR3 bases: TGTGCCTGGAGAAATTTAAAAAGCTTTTCCTATGGCTACACCTTC. Protein product: CAWRNLKSFSYGYTF.